This TCR beta chain is drawn from a study of T cell responses to AZD1222 COVID-19 vaccine. Study-level results: It was only after the peak T cell response that any repertoires were sampled. Baseline seropositivity characterized only 5 or 6 AZD1222 recipients.

CDR1 is LGHDT and CDR2 is YNNKEL in the germline V gene (reference sequence). V was clipped by 2 bases and J by 14 bases, with 16 bases between them. The CDR3 runs to 14 residues. Profiling relied on immunoSEQ multiplex PCR, and the TCRdb table lists in-frame clones only, not all of them. Of 20,000 to 25,000 clones in the sample, approximately 82% were seen once. In regard to this clone: Its antigen is undetermined.

Sequenced here: peripheral blood, sampled on day 0 of AZD1222 vaccination. The rearrangement links TRBV3-1 (or the pseudogene TRBV3-2) to TRBJ1-6; D perhaps matches TRBD1 (5 bases). This receptor was taken from an adult in good health. CDR3 DNA: TGTGCCAGCAGCCAACAGGGAGACGTAAAGTCCCTCCACTTT. Its protein is CASSQQGDVKSLHF.